What follows is one T cell receptor beta chain and its context. The data were obtained in a study of T cell clonotyping in hematopoietic cell transplantation. Germline V gives CDR1 LNHDA, CDR2 SQIVND (reference sequence). V lost 5 bases, J lost 2 bases, and 9 bases stayed unmatched. The CDR3 contains 16 residues. Measured with immunoSEQ multiplex PCR; TCRdb has only the in-frame clones, and not every one. The repertoire holds 9,000 to 13,000 clones, with roughly 90% as singletons. The rearrangement uses TRBV19 and TRBJ1-2; the match to TRBD1 covers 9 bases. Sequencing was performed on PBMCs, taken 180 days after allogeneic stem cell transplant. The TCR comes from a male patient between 60 and 69 years old who had an allogeneic stem cell transplant from an unrelated donor, so the T cells may come from the graft donor. Some clones in this sample may be carry-over from other donors' samples. CDR3 region: CASSGYRGRENYGYTF. For the CDR3, the DNA is TGTGCCAGTAGTGGATACAGGGGGCGCGAGAACTATGGCTACACCTTC.